Below, one T cell receptor beta chain is given with its context. As yet, its antigen is unknown. The V gene's germline CDR1 is SGDLS and CDR2 YYNGEE. The CDR3 has 13 residues. Trimming took 5 bases from V and 5 from J; bases not matched to a gene: 4. These data originate in a study of beta chain features in type 1 diabetes. Reverse transcribing all isolated RNA meant expressed TCRB transcripts were sequenced. The read count averaged roughly 4 million across naive, central memory and regulatory T cell samples. Sequencing was performed with immunoSEQ multiplex PCR; in TCRdb, only in-frame clones are kept and a portion is missing. This sample yields roughly 610,000 clones, of which 15% to 19% are seen a single time; 0.07% to 0.095% belongs to the top ten. Study-wide points: For type 1 diabetes patients, VDJ junctions showed fewer insertions and more deletions.

Stem cell-like memory, regulatory, central memory and naive CD4+ cells were sorted via CD45RO/CCR7/CD25/CD127/CD95/CD27. What was sequenced was naive CD4+ T cells from blood. V usage is TRBV9 and J usage is TRBJ1-5; TRBD1 agrees at 7 bases. This sequence was found in a man aged 18 to 35 in good health. The CDR3 DNA is TGTGCCAGCAGTCAGGGGGTGGATCAGCCCCAGCATTTT. As protein: CASSQGVDQPQHF.